One and the same sample provided the 10 T cell receptor beta chains below, sequenced in a study of T cell repertoires in cytomegalovirus infection. TCRdb analysed the reads with MiXCR anew, one entry per CDR3 protein. The sample includes 600,000 to 800,000 distinct CDR3 sequences, 20% to 25% of them seen just once. The sample consisted of CD8+ T cells from PBMCs. The receptors shown here come from a human donor in good health (CMV status not recorded). Some clones in this sample may be carry-over from other donors' samples.

V is TRBV6-2 or TRBV6-3 and J is TRBJ1-2; 7 bases fit TRBD1. This CDR3 has 17 residues. V lost 0 bases to trimming and J lost 0 bases; unmatched junction nucleotides: 7. The V gene's germline CDR1 is MNHEY and CDR2 SVGEGT. Here the CDR3 DNA reads TGTGCCAGCAGTTACTCCCTCCGGGACAGCTCTAACTATGGCTACACCTTC. It encodes CASSYSLRDSSNYGYTF.

This sequence joins TRBV6-5 and TRBJ1-1; 9 nucleotides agree with TRBD1. J was trimmed by 4 bases and V by 0 bases; bases with no gene match: 3. Germline lookup yields CDR1 MNHEY and CDR2 SVGAGI. The CDR3 extends over 15 amino acids. CDR3 nucleotides: TGTGCCAGCAGTTACTCGACAGGGGGTTCCACTGAAGCTTTCTTT. It translates to CASSYSTGGSTEAFF.

This clonotype showed up many times. The rearrangement joins TRBV7-6 to TRBJ2-3, with 12 bases aligning to TRBD2. The CDR3 contains 17 residues. J gave up 1 base and V 5 bases, and 7 bases lay outside the gene matches. CDR1 SGHVS and CDR2 FNYEAQ come from the germline V gene. This CDR3 is CASSPKWTSGGTDTQYF. The CDR3 DNA sequence: TGTGCCAGCAGCCCTAAATGGACTAGCGGGGGCACAGATACGCAGTATTTT.

This clonotype has just a few counts. The chain uses TRBV5-6 and TRBJ2-1, with 7 bases matching TRBD1. The length of the CDR3 is 17 residues. The J segment lost 3 bases and the V segment lost 1 base, leaving 10 bases of the junction unmatched. Germline CDR1 is SGHDT and CDR2 is YYEEEE. The CDR3 protein is CASSLSGQFKVYNEQFF. In DNA form, the CDR3 reads TGTGCCAGCAGCTTGTCGGGACAGTTTAAGGTCTACAATGAGCAGTTCTTC. The whole variable domain, filled in from reference TRBV5-6 and TRBJ2-1, reads DAGVTQSPTHLIKTRGQQVTLRCSPKSGHDTVSWYQQALGQGPQFIFQYYEEEERQRGNFPDRFSGHQFPNYSSELNVNALLLGDSALYLCASSLSGQFKVYNEQFFGPGTRLTVL.

This clonotype showed up many times. The chain joins TRBV7-6 to TRBJ2-2; TRBD1 might be the D (5 bases). CDR3 length: 13 amino acids. From germline, CDR1 is SGHVS and CDR2 FNYEAQ. The V and J ends lost 5 bases and 8 bases respectively, with 12 bases between them. In DNA, the CDR3 is TGTGCCAGCAGCCCAGGGTACCCGGGGGAGCTGTTTTTT. It encodes CASSPGYPGELFF.

This clonotype was counted only a few times. The chain couples TRBV20-1 to TRBJ1-5, with 7 bases fitting TRBD1. Germline values: CDR1 DFQATT, CDR2 SNEGSKA (reference sequence). The CDR3 covers 17 residues. The junction had 13 bases not matched to a gene; V was cut back by 2 bases and J by 3 bases. The CDR3 loop is CSARFSALDRDNQPQHF. In DNA, the CDR3 is TGCAGTGCTAGATTCTCGGCCTTAGACAGGGACAATCAGCCCCAGCATTTT.

This clonotype occurred a few times. The chain recombines TRBV6-2 or TRBV6-3 with TRBJ2-1; possible D gene TRBD1, 5 bases. Germline V gene sequence: CDR1 MNHEY, CDR2 SVGEGT. Trimming shortened V by 7 bases and J by 8 bases, and 12 bases separated the two germline ends. This CDR3 is built from 12 residues. CDR3 sequence reads: CASKGPWDEQFF. In nucleotides, the CDR3 is TGTGCCAGCAAGGGGCCTTGGGATGAGCAGTTCTTC.

This clonotype was detected many times. The chain couples TRBV12-5 to TRBJ1-1; D unclear. V shed 3 bases and J shed 1 base, with 15 bases lying between them. Germline lookup yields CDR1 LGHNT and CDR2 FRNRAP. The CDR3 contains 16 residues. CDR3: CASGFIKGIGNTEAFF. For the CDR3, the DNA is TGTGCTAGTGGTTTCATAAAGGGTATTGGGAACACTGAAGCTTTCTTT.

The J gene is TRBJ2-1, the V gene TRBV28, with 8 nucleotides matching TRBD1. J gave up 6 bases and V 1 base, and 5 bases lay outside the gene matches. The germline gives CDR1 MDHEN, CDR2 SYDVKM. CDR3 length: 15 amino acids. The chain's CDR3 is CASSLFRGLGNEQFF. In nucleotides, the CDR3 is TGTGCCAGCAGTTTATTCAGGGGGCTTGGCAATGAGCAGTTCTTC.

This clonotype was seen repeatedly, ten times or more. V usage is TRBV6-2 or TRBV6-3 and J usage is TRBJ2-4; 7 nucleotides align to TRBD1. The germline V gene has CDR1 MNHEY and CDR2 SVGEGT. Losses at the gene ends were 4 bases for V and 6 bases for J; bases not matched to a gene: 3. The CDR3 extends over 13 amino acids. In DNA form, the CDR3 reads TGTGCCAGCAGTTTAAACAGGGGAAACATTCAGTACTTC. This translates into CASSLNRGNIQYF.